This passage covers 30 T cell receptor beta chains from one sample sequenced in a study of CD8 T cells in ankylosing spondylitis. Overall study results and limits: Roughly 8 highly homologous variants made up a TCR beta motif that seemed to typify ankylosing spondylitis blood.

For these receptors, no antigen is known. A single record per CDR3 protein comes from TCRdb applying MiXCR to the 5' RACE reads. The sample comprises about 750,000 distinct CDR3 sequences, around a fifth of which are singletons, and 15% to 20% rests with the top ten. Specimen: blood, either unsorted or a sorted T cell fraction (not recorded which). Receptor source: a male donor with ankylosing spondylitis.

Written as DNA, the CDR3 is TGTGCCAGCAGTTCCTCGCCGGGGTCCTCCTACAATGAGCAGTTCTTC. Translating it yields CASSSSPGSSYNEQFF. The rearrangement joins TRBV12-3 or TRBV12-4 to TRBJ2-1; D possibly corresponds to TRBD2 (5 bases). V was cut by 4 bases and J by 0 bases, with 13 bases left in between. The CDR3 consists of 16 residues.

The V gene is TRBV28, the J gene TRBJ2-3, with D uncertain. Germline-derived CDR1 and CDR2 are MDHEN and SYDVKM. The CDR3 has 13 amino acids. The V end lost 2 bases, the J end lost 7 bases, and 10 bases lay between the germline ends. The CDR3 bases are TGTGCCAGCAGTTTACCCCCCGCCAATACGCAGTATTTT. Translated, it gives CASSLPPANTQYF.

The gene calls are TRBV12-3 or TRBV12-4 and TRBJ2-1; 13 bases fit TRBD2. The CDR3 has 17 residues. V gave up 4 bases and J gave up 7 bases; unmatched junction bases: 10. In DNA, the CDR3 is TGTGCCAGCAGTTCCCCGCTGACTAGCGGGAGGTTGAATGAGCAGTTCTTC. This gives the protein CASSSPLTSGRLNEQFF.

The gene calls are TRBV20-1 and TRBJ2-1, with TRBD2 as a possible D gene (7 bases). The CDR3 spans 16 residues. Germline V gene data show CDR1 as DFQATT and CDR2 as SNEGSKA (reference sequence). V was clipped by 6 bases and J by 3 bases, with 21 bases between them. In DNA, the CDR3 is TGCAGTGCCATAGAGGGGGGGCGGGATCTCTACAATGAGCAGTTCTTC. Translation: CSAIEGGRDLYNEQFF.

This clonotype was seen repeatedly, ten times or more. The genes are TRBV10-3 and TRBJ2-5, with D tentatively TRBD2 (6 bases). Trimming removed 0 bases at V and 4 bases at J, with 9 bases between. Germline values: CDR1 ENHRY, CDR2 SYGVKD. The CDR3 is made up of 14 amino acids. The CDR3 DNA reads TGTGCCATCAGTGAGTCAGCCGGGAGAGAGACCCAGTACTTC. Translating gives CAISESAGRETQYF.

The chain employs TRBV6-1 and TRBJ2-1; D is undetermined. The CDR3 spans 15 residues. Germline assignment: CDR1 MNHNS and CDR2 SASEGT. Trimming pared 6 bases from V and 3 bases from J, leaving 15 bases between. DNA for the CDR3: TGTGCCAGCAGCCTGGTCCTACCCGGCTACAATGAGCAGTTCTTC. Amino acid sequence: CASSLVLPGYNEQFF.

This clonotype has a handful of counts. The V and J genes are TRBV20-1 and TRBJ2-1, with D hard to call. V was trimmed by 7 bases and J by 0 bases, leaving 10 bases between them. CDR1 is DFQATT and CDR2 is SNEGSKA in the germline V gene (reference sequence). The CDR3 runs 13 residues. The CDR3 sequence: CSGRSSSYNEQFF. Here the CDR3 DNA reads TGCAGTGGCAGGTCTAGCTCCTACAATGAGCAGTTCTTC.

This clonotype was found a few times. The gene calls are TRBV4-3 and TRBJ2-1; 9 bases match TRBD2. The V and J ends lost 2 bases and 5 bases, in that order; junction bases with no gene match: 10. CDR1 LGHNA and CDR2 YSLEER come from the germline V gene. There are 17 residues in the CDR3. For the CDR3, the DNA is TGCGCCAGCAGCCAAATCCCGGGACTAGCAGCAAACAATGAGCAGTTCTTC. Its translation is CASSQIPGLAANNEQFF.

This chain joins TRBV27 and TRBJ1-3; tentative D call: TRBD1 (5 bases). CDR3 length equals 15 residues. CDR1 and CDR2 from the germline V gene are MNHEY and SMNVEV (reference sequence). The germline V and J ends were trimmed by 8 bases and 4 bases, with 18 bases remaining between them. CDR3 sequence: CASGSLTGVGNTIYF. The CDR3 nucleotides read TGTGCCAGCGGCTCCCTTACAGGAGTCGGAAACACCATATATTTT.

This clonotype came up a few times. The chain has TRBV10-3 and TRBJ2-7; possible D gene TRBD2, 5 bases. Trimming shortened V by 2 bases and J by 4 bases, and 6 bases separated the two germline ends. The CDR3 has 12 residues. Looked up from germline, CDR1 is ENHRY and CDR2 is SYGVKD. This CDR3 is CAISEEGYEQYF. The CDR3 bases are TGTGCCATCAGTGAGGAGGGATACGAGCAGTACTTC.

The chain joins TRBV12-3 or TRBV12-4 to TRBJ1-4; D remains ambiguous. The V gene lost 1 base and the J gene lost 8 bases, with 5 bases spanning the gap. The CDR3 contains 12 residues. CDR3 nucleotide sequence: TGTGCCAGCAGTTTAGTGGTCGAAAAACTGTTTTTT. Translated, it gives CASSLVVEKLFF.

The chain uses TRBV5-8 and TRBJ1-5; tentative D call: TRBD1 (5 bases). Germline CDR1 reads SGHTS; CDR2 reads YDEGEE. The CDR3 has 14 amino acids. V shed 2 bases and J shed 4 bases, with 10 bases lying between them. This chain's CDR3 is CASSFEGNNQPQHF. CDR3 sequence (DNA): TGTGCCAGCAGCTTCGAGGGGAATAATCAGCCCCAGCATTTT.

This clonotype was counted ten times or more. The V gene is TRBV6-5, the J gene TRBJ2-7; D unclear. V dropped 0 bases and J dropped 2 bases, with 11 bases sitting between them. Germline CDR1 reads MNHEY; CDR2 reads SVGAGI. This CDR3 has 15 amino acids. CDR3 sequence: CASSYSSVRTYEQYF. CDR3 sequence (DNA): TGTGCCAGCAGTTACTCGAGTGTTCGTACCTACGAGCAGTACTTC.

This clonotype was counted between two and nine times. The V call is TRBV12-3 or TRBV12-4, the J call TRBJ2-5; TRBD2 matches 9 bases. With V trimmed by 3 bases and J by 6 bases, 14 bases remained unmatched. The CDR3 sequence is 17 residues long. This chain's CDR3 is CASSFRGVAGGRKTQYF. The CDR3 bases are TGTGCCAGCAGTTTTAGGGGGGTTGCGGGGGGGCGGAAGACCCAGTACTTC.

This clonotype has a handful of counts. The chain employs TRBV20-1 and TRBJ2-2, with 8 bases that match TRBD1. Germline lookup yields CDR1 DFQATT and CDR2 SNEGSKA (reference sequence). Losses at the gene ends were 6 bases for V and 6 bases for J; bases not matched to a gene: 12. This CDR3 has 15 residues. CDR3: CSAYEAGGSAGELFF. The DNA for the CDR3 is TGCAGTGCCTACGAGGCAGGGGGCTCCGCCGGGGAGCTGTTTTTT.

V and J are TRBV27 and TRBJ2-6; D could derive from TRBD1 or TRBD2 (6 bases each). Germline V gene sequence: CDR1 MNHEY, CDR2 SMNVEV (reference sequence). The CDR3 covers 14 residues. Trimming stripped 7 bases from V and 3 bases from J, with 10 bases between. CDR3 residues: CASTEGGGANVLTF. DNA for the CDR3: TGTGCCAGCACCGAGGGGGGTGGGGCCAACGTCCTGACTTTC.

This clonotype came up a few times. V usage is TRBV4-2 and J usage is TRBJ2-1, with 10 bases lining up with TRBD2. The germline gives CDR1 LGHNA, CDR2 YNFKEQ. The CDR3 runs to 16 residues. With V trimmed by 1 base and J by 9 bases, 9 bases remained unmatched. In DNA, the CDR3 is TGTGCCAGCAGCCAAGCAAAAACTAGCGGGGTCAGTGAGCAGTTCTTC. Amino acid sequence: CASSQAKTSGVSEQFF.

This clonotype was counted between two and nine times. This rearrangement joins TRBV9 to TRBJ2-5, with 9 positions matching TRBD1. Germline-derived CDR1 and CDR2 are SGDLS and YYNGEE. CDR3 length: 16 residues. J lost 4 bases, V lost 2 bases, and 9 bases had no gene match. The CDR3, as DNA: TGTGCCAGCAGCGTGAAGGACAGGGGATATCGAGAGACCCAGTACTTC. Translating it yields CASSVKDRGYRETQYF.

This clonotype was seen a few times. The chain carries TRBV5-1 and TRBJ2-5; D perhaps matches TRBD2 (5 bases). V shed 0 bases and J shed 5 bases, with 14 bases lying between them. In germline, CDR1 is SGHRS, CDR2 YFSETQ. This CDR3 is 15 amino acids long. This CDR3 reads CASSLVPGNGETQYF. The CDR3 DNA is TGCGCCAGCAGCTTGGTTCCGGGAAATGGGGAGACCCAGTACTTC.

This clonotype came up a few times. The chain is built from TRBV4-2 and TRBJ2-2; TRBD2 agrees at 7 bases. The V and J ends lost 2 bases and 0 bases, in that order; junction bases with no gene match: 6. The CDR3 totals 17 residues. Germline V gene lookup returns CDR1 LGHNA and CDR2 YNFKEQ. The CDR3 DNA reads TGTGCCAGCAGCCAATCTCTAGCGGACGCGAACACCGGGGAGCTGTTTTTT. Residues: CASSQSLADANTGELFF.

This clonotype has just a few counts. The rearrangement joins TRBV29-1 to TRBJ1-1; D ambiguous. Trimming took off 7 bases at V and 1 base at J, with 16 bases between the two ends. The CDR3 totals 14 residues. The germline V gene has CDR1 SQVTM and CDR2 ANQGSEA. The CDR3 spells CSADPRPGNTEAFF. The CDR3 DNA is TGCAGCGCCGATCCGCGCCCAGGGAACACTGAAGCTTTCTTT.

The chain couples TRBV20-1 to TRBJ2-7; 9 bases fit TRBD2. Germline loops: CDR1 DFQATT, CDR2 SNEGSKA (reference sequence). This CDR3 is 13 amino acids long. With V trimmed by 6 bases and J by 3 bases, 6 bases remained unmatched. The CDR3 is CSARTSVYYEQYF. CDR3 nucleotide sequence: TGCAGTGCAAGGACTAGCGTATACTACGAGCAGTACTTC.

The chain employs TRBV20-1 and TRBJ1-1; tentative D call: TRBD1 (6 bases). The CDR3 is 15 amino acids. The V gene's germline CDR1 is DFQATT and CDR2 SNEGSKA (reference sequence). V lost 5 bases to trimming and J lost 1 base, with 17 bases between them. The CDR3 reads CSASMTGRPNTEAFF. DNA for the CDR3: TGCAGTGCTTCCATGACAGGCCGGCCGAACACTGAAGCTTTCTTT.

V usage is TRBV3-1 and J usage is TRBJ2-1; 9 bases line up with TRBD2. The CDR3 is 16 amino acids. J lost 2 bases, V lost 1 base, and 3 bases had no gene match. Germline CDR1 reads LGHDT; CDR2 reads YNNKEL (reference sequence). CDR3 in DNA: TGTGCCAGCAGCCAAGCCGTAGCGGGAGCCTACAATGAGCAGTTCTTC. Its translation: CASSQAVAGAYNEQFF.

The table lists this clonotype with a few counts. The chain employs TRBV5-1 and TRBJ2-3, with TRBD1 identical over 10 bases. The CDR3 runs 17 residues. Germline V gene lookup returns CDR1 SGHRS and CDR2 YFSETQ. With 0 bases clipped from V and 6 bases from J, the junction kept 10 bases outside the gene matches. The CDR3 bases are TGCGCCAGCAGCTTGGCTACCGGGACAGGGGTTGGGGATACGCAGTATTTT. Translating it yields CASSLATGTGVGDTQYF.

The chain combines TRBV29-1 with TRBJ2-2; a weak D match, TRBD2 (5 bases). V gave up 6 bases and J gave up 5 bases, with 16 bases separating them. The CDR3 has 14 residues. Germline V gene lookup returns CDR1 SQVTM and CDR2 ANQGSEA. The CDR3, as DNA: TGCAGCGTCCGCTTTGCCCGGGGAACCGGGGAGCTGTTTTTT. This translates into CSVRFARGTGELFF.

This clonotype has more than one count but fewer than ten. The chain joins TRBV7-2 to TRBJ1-2; D gene ambiguous. The germline V gene encodes CDR1 SGHTA and CDR2 FQGNSA. The CDR3 consists of 15 residues. V was trimmed by 1 base and J by 5 bases, leaving 14 bases between them. The CDR3 DNA is TGTGCCAGCAGCTTAGGATCGCAGCTTCCTTATGGCTACACCTTC. It specifies CASSLGSQLPYGYTF.

The V call is TRBV6-4, the J call TRBJ2-3; D may be TRBD2 (5 bases). Trimming stripped 10 bases from V and 6 bases from J, with 11 bases between. In germline, CDR1 is MRHNA, CDR2 SNTAGT. This CDR3 spans 11 amino acids. The CDR3 DNA is TGTGCCACCCGCCGGGGTGATACGCAGTATTTT. This sequence encodes CATRRGDTQYF.

This clonotype turned up a few times. The rearrangement joins TRBV20-1 to TRBJ1-1; D is unclear. The CDR3 is 13 amino acids. Germline V lookup: CDR1 DFQATT, CDR2 SNEGSKA (reference sequence). With 0 bases removed from V and 6 bases from J, the gap between germline ends came to 11 bases. CDR3 residues: CSAREVSAAEAFF. Written as DNA, the CDR3 is TGCAGTGCTAGAGAGGTCTCGGCGGCTGAAGCTTTCTTT.

This clonotype turned up a few times. The rearrangement links TRBV10-2 to TRBJ2-7; 8 bases match TRBD2. Germline assignment: CDR1 WSHSY and CDR2 SAAADI. Losses at the gene ends were 6 bases for V and 7 bases for J; bases not matched to a gene: 14. The CDR3 has 15 amino acids. The CDR3 DNA reads as TGCGCCAGCAGCCCGACAGCGGGGGCCTTTGGGGAGCAGTACTTC. It yields the protein CASSPTAGAFGEQYF.